Reported below is one TCR beta chain. What it binds is not known. This CDR3 is 14 amino acids long. CDR1 and CDR2 (germline): MDHEN, SYDVKM. Losses at the gene ends were 6 bases for V and 1 base for J; bases not matched to a gene: 5. This sample stems from a study of identical twins. One entry per CDR3 protein results from TCRdb running MiXCR on the 5' RACE reads. Altogether around 490,000 distinct CDR3 sequences are present, approximately 14% being singletons, with the ten largest covering around 0.48%. The study's findings and limits: Weaker excess twin sharing was seen among beta out-of-frame sequences. The study found that models underestimated out-of-frame TCR alpha sharing in monozygotic twins. Analyses based on zero insertions could be partly confounded by invariant MAIT and iNKT cells.

This sample was also put to use in a study of yellow fever vaccine responses in identical twins.

Sequenced input: CD4+ T cells sorted from blood. The chain links TRBV28 to TRBJ2-7, with 8 bases fitting TRBD1. This clonotype was sampled from a woman aged 18 to 35 in good health. CDR3 sequence: CASRPTGVSYEQYF. Written as DNA, the CDR3 is TGTGCCAGCAGGCCGACAGGGGTATCCTACGAGCAGTACTTC.